These 8 T cell receptor beta chains were all obtained from the same sample, sequenced in a study of CD8+CD57+ T cells in acquired aplastic anemia. Template material for TCR beta VDJ and CDR3 profiling consisted of genomic DNA. MiXCR, run by TCRdb on the reads, gives a single entry per CDR3 protein. Of under 350,000 distinct CDR3 sequences in the sample, under 60% were seen once. Previously, flow cytometry had revealed CD8+CD57+ cell expansion in the patients chosen for sequencing. Specimen: sorted CD4+, CD8+, or CD8+CD57+ T cells (not recorded which) from PBMCs. The origin of the receptors is a human donor with aplastic anemia.

This clonotype was seen more than once but under ten times. The chain uses TRBV7-9 and TRBJ2-5; D is possibly TRBD1 (6 bases). The V end was cut by 4 bases, the J end by 5 bases, with 11 bases between. The germline V gene encodes CDR1 SEHNR and CDR2 FQNEAQ (reference sequence). This CDR3 is 13 amino acids long. CDR3 loop: CASSSQGWETQYF. The CDR3, as DNA: TGTGCCAGCAGCTCTCAGGGGTGGGAGACCCAGTACTTC.

V usage is TRBV15 and J usage is TRBJ2-7; D is possibly TRBD1 (5 bases). CDR1 and CDR2 (germline): LNHNV, YYDKDF (reference sequence). The germline V and J ends were trimmed by 3 bases and 4 bases, with 7 bases remaining between them. CDR3 length: 12 amino acids. The CDR3 DNA is TGTGCCACCAGCAGTCAGGGTTACGAGCAGTACTTC. It translates to CATSSQGYEQYF. The whole variable domain, filled in from reference TRBV15 and TRBJ2-7, reads DAMVIQNPRYQVTQFGKPVTLSCSQTLNHNVMYWYQQKSSQAPKLLFHYYDKDFNNEADTPDNFQSRRPNTSFCFLDIRSPGLGDTAMYLCATSSQGYEQYFGPGTRLTVT.

The chain has TRBV25-1 and TRBJ2-1; 10 bases match TRBD2. CDR3 length: 16 residues. Germline V lookup: CDR1 MGHDK, CDR2 SYGVNS. Losses at the gene ends were 3 bases for V and 6 bases for J; bases not matched to a gene: 8. The CDR3 sequence is CASSDQAGGKFNEQFF. CDR3 DNA: TGTGCCAGCAGTGACCAAGCGGGAGGGAAATTCAATGAGCAGTTCTTC. The complete variable domain, with remaining parts taken from reference TRBV25-1 and TRBJ2-1, reads EADIYQTPRYLVIGTGKKITLECSQTMGHDKMYWYQQDPGMELHLIHYSYGVNSTEKGDLSSESTVSRIRTEHFPLTLESARPSHTSQYLCASSDQAGGKFNEQFFGPGTRLTVL.

This clonotype was observed at least ten times. The chain joins TRBV20-1 to TRBJ1-6; 10 bases agree with TRBD1. This CDR3 comprises 16 residues. J was trimmed by 7 bases and V by 0 bases; bases with no gene match: 6. Per germline, CDR1 DFQATT and CDR2 SNEGSKA (reference sequence). CDR3 bases: TGCAGTGCTAGAGAGGGACAGGGGATTCGGAATTCACCCCTCCACTTT. Its translation is CSAREGQGIRNSPLHF.

The chain employs TRBV20-1 and TRBJ2-5, with 10 bases aligning to TRBD2. This CDR3 region has 15 residues. CDR1 and CDR2 from the germline V gene are DFQATT and SNEGSKA (reference sequence). J gave up 7 bases and V 0 bases, and 8 bases lay outside the gene matches. In DNA, the CDR3 is TGCAGTGCTAGAGACAGCGGGAGGGATACAGGGACCCAGTACTTC. It encodes CSARDSGRDTGTQYF.

This clonotype was recorded many times. The V gene is TRBV6-5, the J gene TRBJ2-7; the D call may be TRBD1 or TRBD2 (6 bases each). The CDR3 contains 12 residues. The germline V and J ends were trimmed by 6 bases and 6 bases, with 12 bases remaining between them. In germline, CDR1 is MNHEY, CDR2 SVGAGI. This chain's CDR3 is CASSTGTREQYF. Here the CDR3 DNA reads TGTGCCAGCAGCACAGGGACTCGCGAGCAGTACTTC.

There are many counts of this clonotype. The rearrangement links TRBV5-8 to TRBJ1-1; D unresolved. This CDR3 spans 17 amino acids. From germline, CDR1 is SGHTS and CDR2 YDEGEE. V was trimmed by 0 bases and J by 3 bases, leaving 18 bases between them. The CDR3 DNA follows: TGTGCCAGCAGCTTGGAAATTGTGTCTGGGTATGACACTGAAGCTTTCTTT. As protein: CASSLEIVSGYDTEAFF. Drawing the rest from reference TRBV5-8 and TRBJ1-1, the complete variable domain is EAGVTQSPTHLIKTRGQQATLRCSPISGHTSVYWYQQALGLGLQFLLWYDEGEERNRGNFPPRFSGRQFPNYSSELNVNALELEDSALYLCASSLEIVSGYDTEAFFGQGTRLTVV.

This clonotype has a handful of counts. A read error may be the cause here, since a much bigger clone is one base away. CDR3 residues: CASTPDRGPVQNGCTF. The CDR3 DNA sequence: TGTGCCAGCACCCCGGACAGGGGGCCTGTTCAAAATGGCTGCACCTTC. The rearrangement uses TRBV9 and TRBJ1-2; 11 nucleotides agree with TRBD1. Per germline, CDR1 SGDLS and CDR2 YYNGEE. CDR3 length: 16 residues.